Below are 10 T cell receptor beta chains sequenced from a single sample in a study of shared clonotypes between healthy human individuals. TCRdb's copy holds only in-frame clones and misses some; the assay was immunoSEQ multiplex PCR. This table has 300,000 to 400,000 clones, more than 75% appearing once. Sequenced: memory CD8+ T cells sorted from blood. Subset denoted: CD45RO+ cells pooled with CCR7-negative TemRA cells. These receptors all come from a young man in good health.

The chain couples TRBV30 to TRBJ2-1, with 12 bases that match TRBD1. The germline V gene encodes CDR1 GTSNPN and CDR2 SVGIG (reference sequence). J lost 10 bases, V lost 2 bases, and 9 bases had no gene match. This CDR3 has 15 amino acids. The CDR3 bases are TGTGCCTGGAGTTACGGGACAGGGGGCTCCTGGGAGCAGTTCTTC. Encoded protein: CAWSYGTGGSWEQFF.

The chain carries TRBV6-5 and TRBJ1-2; TRBD1 might be the D (6 bases). Germline loops: CDR1 MNHEY, CDR2 SVGAGI. This CDR3 is built from 14 residues. Trimming cost V 6 bases and J 4 bases, with 15 bases left between them. The CDR3 DNA reads as TGTGCCAGCAGACCAGCGACAGGACTCTATGGCTACACCTTC. Translation gives CASRPATGLYGYTF.

This chain joins TRBV4-3 and TRBJ2-1; no reliable D call. In germline, CDR1 is LGHNA, CDR2 YSLEER. The CDR3 runs 14 residues. V was pared by 4 bases and J by 1 base, with 8 bases between. CDR3: CASSPTLSYNEQFF. In DNA form, the CDR3 reads TGCGCCAGCAGCCCCACTCTTTCCTACAATGAGCAGTTCTTC.

This clone turned up a few times. The chain links TRBV11-2 to TRBJ1-2, with D possibly matching TRBD1 (5 bases). Per the germline V gene, CDR1 is SGHAT and CDR2 is FQNNGV. Trimming shortened V by 5 bases and J by 6 bases, and 22 bases separated the two germline ends. CDR3 length: 16 residues. The CDR3 region has the DNA TGTGCCAGCAGCCCCAATTTATCCGGGGCTAAGGATGGCTACACCTTC. It codes for CASSPNLSGAKDGYTF.

This chain links TRBV11-3 with TRBJ2-3; 8 nucleotides line up with TRBD2. The germline V gene encodes CDR1 SGHNT and CDR2 YENEEA. V shed 8 bases, J shed 6 bases, and the junction held 10 bases outside the gene matches. This CDR3 contains 14 residues. CDR3 coding DNA: TGTGCCAGCTCCCGGCGGGGGGAGGACGATACGCAGTATTTT. Its translation is CASSRRGEDDTQYF. The variable domain in full, with the rest retrieved from reference TRBV11-3 and TRBJ2-3, is EAGVVQSPRYKIIEKKQPVAFWCNPISGHNTLYWYLQNLGQGPELLIRYENEEAVDDSQLPKDRFSAERLKGVDSTLKIQPAELGDSAVYLCASSRRGEDDTQYFGPGTRLTVL.

The genes are TRBV7-9 and TRBJ2-2; TRBD2 aligns across 11 bases. V shed 5 bases, J shed 4 bases, and the junction held 6 bases outside the gene matches. Germline V gene lookup returns CDR1 SEHNR and CDR2 FQNEAQ (reference sequence). This CDR3 contains 16 residues. CDR3 sequence reads: CASSPPSGGPTGELFF. The DNA of the CDR3 is TGTGCCAGCAGCCCTCCTAGCGGGGGGCCCACCGGGGAGCTGTTTTTT.

The V and J genes are TRBV7-9 and TRBJ1-4; 7 bases match TRBD1. J was trimmed by 8 bases and V by 5 bases; bases with no gene match: 14. The germline gives CDR1 SEHNR, CDR2 FQNEAQ (reference sequence). The CDR3 contains 16 residues. CDR3 loop: CASSTSTGAQGEKLFF. The CDR3 DNA reads TGTGCCAGCAGCACCTCCACAGGGGCTCAAGGAGAAAAACTGTTTTTT. The variable domain in full, with the rest retrieved from reference TRBV7-9 and TRBJ1-4, is DTGVSQNPRHKITKRGQNVTFRCDPISEHNRLYWYRQTLGQGPEFLTYFQNEAQLEKSRLLSDRFSAERPKGSFSTLEIQRTEQGDSAMYLCASSTSTGAQGEKLFFGSGTQLSVL.

This chain uses TRBV28 with TRBJ2-2; 8 bases agree with TRBD1. CDR3 length equals 14 residues. Trimming removed 8 bases from V and 5 bases from J; junction bases left unmatched: 7. CDR1 and CDR2 (germline): MDHEN, SYDVKM. The CDR3 spells CASLGQVLTGELFF. The CDR3 nucleotides are TGTGCCAGCCTGGGACAGGTCCTTACCGGGGAGCTGTTTTTT.

This clone occurred a few times. The chain joins TRBV6-6 to TRBJ1-6; tentative D call: TRBD1 (5 bases). Germline lookup yields CDR1 MNHNY and CDR2 SVGAGI (reference sequence). Trimming took off 7 bases at V and 6 bases at J, with 13 bases between the two ends. There are 14 residues in the CDR3. Written as DNA, the CDR3 is TGTGCCAGCAAACCGGGACGGTTTAATTCACCCCTCCACTTT. It encodes CASKPGRFNSPLHF.

The chain is built from TRBV27 and TRBJ2-1; perhaps TRBD2 as D (7 bases). The CDR3 has 11 amino acids. From germline, CDR1 is MNHEY and CDR2 SMNVEV (reference sequence). The V gene lost 3 bases and the J gene lost 12 bases, with 9 bases spanning the gap. The CDR3 DNA is TGTGCCAGCAGTTTGGGGGGGGCGCAGTTCTTC. The encoded protein is CASSLGGAQFF.